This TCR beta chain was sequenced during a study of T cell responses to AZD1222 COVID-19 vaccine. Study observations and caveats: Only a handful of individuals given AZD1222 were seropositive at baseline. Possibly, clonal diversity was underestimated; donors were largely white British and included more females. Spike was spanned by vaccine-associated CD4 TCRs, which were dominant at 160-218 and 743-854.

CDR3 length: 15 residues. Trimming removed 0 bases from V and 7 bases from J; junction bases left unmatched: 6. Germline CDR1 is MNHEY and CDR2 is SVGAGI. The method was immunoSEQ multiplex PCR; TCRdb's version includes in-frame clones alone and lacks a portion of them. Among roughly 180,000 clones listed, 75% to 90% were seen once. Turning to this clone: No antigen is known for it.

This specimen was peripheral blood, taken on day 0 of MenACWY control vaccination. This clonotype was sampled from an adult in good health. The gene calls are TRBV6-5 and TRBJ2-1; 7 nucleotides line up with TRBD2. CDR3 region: CASSYSRLAGNEQFF. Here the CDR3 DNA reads TGTGCCAGCAGTTACTCCCGACTAGCCGGTAATGAGCAGTTCTTC.